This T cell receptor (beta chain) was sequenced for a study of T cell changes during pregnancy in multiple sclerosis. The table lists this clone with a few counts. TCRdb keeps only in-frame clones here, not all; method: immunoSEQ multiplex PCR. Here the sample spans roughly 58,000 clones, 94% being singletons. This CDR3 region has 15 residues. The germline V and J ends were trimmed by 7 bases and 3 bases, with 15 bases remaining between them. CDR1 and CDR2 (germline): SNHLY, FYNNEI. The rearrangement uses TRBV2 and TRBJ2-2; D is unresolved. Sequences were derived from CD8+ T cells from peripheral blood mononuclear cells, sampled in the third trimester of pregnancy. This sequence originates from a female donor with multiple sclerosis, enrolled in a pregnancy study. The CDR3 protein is CASIDPRSDTGELFF. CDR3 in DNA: TGTGCCAGCATCGATCCTAGATCTGACACCGGGGAGCTGTTTTTT.